This TCR beta chain was captured in a study of human T cells and chemical hapten exposure. For the study at large: Patients additionally received therapeutic doses of diphenylcyclopropenone on the scalp once a week, and this continued throughout the roughly 25-week study. Largely, small differences in pooled library volume made per-sample TCR yields vary. Overall study results and limits: As the donors had alopecia, their immune response may differ from healthy people's.

Comment on this clonotype: Its target is unknown.

The V end was cut by 6 bases, the J end by 0 bases, with 11 bases between. The CDR3 totals 14 residues. The germline V gene encodes CDR1 MNHNS and CDR2 SASEGT. Time point meaning: patch test 1, 2 weeks after DPC sensitization. Treatment: therapeutic diphenylcyclopropenone sensitization with weekly scalp DPC. Samples of blood were obtained prior to the application of each patch test. TCRdb independently ran MiXCR on the RACE reads; one entry per CDR3 protein. The table has roughly 200,000 distinct CDR3 sequences, about 20% seen once. This receptor was obtained from a woman aged 45-65 years with alopecia areata. Some clones in this sample may be carry-over from other donors' samples. The chain uses TRBV6-1 and TRBJ1-1; D unclear. Specimen: whole blood, collected in connection with sensitization to the hapten diphenylcyclopropenone (DPC). Written as DNA, the CDR3 is TGTGCCAGCAGGGATGGACTGGTGAACACTGAAGCTTTCTTT. Translation: CASRDGLVNTEAFF.